These T cell receptor beta chains were read from a single sample in a study of shared clonotypes between healthy human individuals. This table comes from immunoSEQ multiplex PCR, and its TCRdb copy is limited to in-frame clones, with some not included. The sample records around 550,000 clones, 90% to 97% being singletons. Sequencing was performed on naive CD4+ T cells sorted from blood. All receptors derive from a woman aged 25 to 39 in good health. Each CDR3 is given without its conserved first and last residue. Fields, in order: V gene, clone size, D gene, J gene, CDR3 protein. The D gene is left open where the match is weak. Expanded clones are given a class, and other clones once, few, many or no size at all.

v_call: TRBV9; clone_size: few; d_call: NA; j_call: TRBJ2-2; cdr3_aa: ASSGLVNTGELF
v_call: TRBV5-1; clone_size: NA; d_call: NA; j_call: TRBJ1-1; cdr3_aa: ASSLDSNTEAF
v_call: TRBV29-1; clone_size: NA; d_call: TRBD2; j_call: TRBJ2-1; cdr3_aa: SVEMFLAANYNEQF
v_call: TRBV5-8; clone_size: NA; d_call: TRBD2; j_call: TRBJ2-3; cdr3_aa: ASSLLAGGTDTQY
v_call: TRBV30; clone_size: NA; d_call: NA; j_call: TRBJ1-6; cdr3_aa: AWNVWGESPLH
v_call: TRBV4-1; clone_size: NA; d_call: NA; j_call: TRBJ1-6; cdr3_aa: ASSQVSERSLH
v_call: TRBV6-6; clone_size: NA; d_call: NA; j_call: TRBJ1-1; cdr3_aa: ASSPGTYAEAF
v_call: TRBV14; clone_size: NA; d_call: NA; j_call: TRBJ1-1; cdr3_aa: ASSLLGNTEAF
v_call: TRBV15; clone_size: NA; d_call: TRBD1; j_call: TRBJ1-4; cdr3_aa: ATSNDTTDRGNEKLF
v_call: TRBV27; clone_size: NA; d_call: TRBD2; j_call: TRBJ2-1; cdr3_aa: ASSLSTSGSFHEQF
v_call: TRBV18; clone_size: NA; d_call: NA; j_call: TRBJ1-5; cdr3_aa: ASSRSENQPQH